One and the same sample provided the 8 T cell receptor beta chains below, sequenced in a study of breast tumors, draining lymph nodes, adjacent tissues. Axillary draining lymph nodes of breast cancer patients supplied the node samples. TCRdb called the multiplex PCR reads again in MiXCR, with one record for every CDR3 protein. Of 200,000 to 300,000 distinct CDR3 sequences listed, 30% were seen once; the top ten hold 1.1%. Sequenced sample: axillary lymph node tissue. The receptors shown here come from a female donor with breast cancer. Some clones in this sample may be carry-over from other donors' samples.

The chain has TRBV18 and TRBJ2-1, with D unresolved. Germline-derived CDR1 and CDR2 are KGHSH and LQKENI. The CDR3 spans 13 residues. Deletions cut 2 bases from V and 9 bases from J, with 11 bases between. The CDR3 region has the DNA TGTGCCAGCTCACCAGGCTCCTTGGGTGAGCAGTTCTTC. Its protein is CASSPGSLGEQFF.

This clonotype was recorded at least ten times. One end of the junction does not line up with germline, which may come from a read error. This chain uses TRBV4-2 with TRBJ2-1, with TRBD2 matching 10 bases. Germline V gene data show CDR1 as LGHNA and CDR2 as YNFKEQ. This CDR3 contains 14 residues. Here the CDR3 reads CASSQLALTSGKIF. The CDR3 bases are TGTGCCAGCAGCCAATTAGCCCTCACTAGCGGGAAGATCTTC.

This clonotype was observed many times. V and J are TRBV7-9 and TRBJ2-7; 10 bases match TRBD2. V lost 1 base to trimming and J lost 6 bases; unmatched junction nucleotides: 12. CDR1 is SEHNR, CDR2 FQNEAQ, per germline (reference sequence). The CDR3 is made up of 17 amino acids. In DNA form, the CDR3 reads TGTGCCAGCAGCTTAGGGCCTAGCGGGAGAAAAGTTGGCGAGCAGTACTTC. Translated: CASSLGPSGRKVGEQYF.

The V gene is TRBV5-4, the J gene TRBJ2-5, with TRBD1 as a possible D gene (5 bases). The ends were cut back, 7 bases at V and 2 bases at J, with 12 bases in the middle. The CDR3 spans 13 residues. Germline loops: CDR1 SGHNT, CDR2 YYREEE (reference sequence). CDR3: CASYQGGQETQYF. In DNA, the CDR3 is TGTGCCAGCTATCAGGGCGGTCAAGAGACCCAGTACTTC.

This clonotype was detected many times. The J gene is TRBJ1-2, the V gene TRBV20-1; a possible D gene is TRBD1 (5 bases). Germline CDR1 is DFQATT and CDR2 is SNEGSKA (reference sequence). The V and J ends lost 5 bases and 5 bases respectively, with 12 bases between them. The CDR3 loop spans 12 amino acids. CDR3 nucleotides: TGCAGTGCTGGGGACCCCAGTTATGGCTACACCTTC. Translating it yields CSAGDPSYGYTF.

CDR3 in amino acids: CASSVVPPDTQYF. The CDR3 nucleotides are TGTGCCAGCAGCGTAGTTCCTCCAGATACGCAGTATTTT. The rearrangement joins TRBV7-9 to TRBJ2-3; D gene uncertain. The CDR3 runs 13 residues. Per germline, CDR1 SEHNR and CDR2 FQNEAQ (reference sequence). The V gene lost 5 bases and the J gene lost 4 bases, with 10 bases spanning the gap. Full variable domain (remainder filled in from reference TRBV7-9 and TRBJ2-3): DTGVSQNPRHKITKRGQNVTFRCDPISEHNRLYWYRQTLGQGPEFLTYFQNEAQLEKSRLLSDRFSAERPKGSFSTLEIQRTEQGDSAMYLCASSVVPPDTQYFGPGTRLTVL.

This clonotype has ten or more counts. The CDR3 nucleotides read TGCAGTGCTAGCGGTGGGGGACCAGGGAGCTACGAGCAGTACTTC. Its protein product is CSASGGGPGSYEQYF. The V gene is TRBV20-1, the J gene TRBJ2-7; D possibly uses TRBD1 or TRBD2 (5 bases each). This CDR3 is built from 15 residues. Trimming cost V 3 bases and J 3 bases, with 18 bases left between them. Germline-derived CDR1 and CDR2 are DFQATT and SNEGSKA (reference sequence).

A note on this clonotype: Just one base apart from a much larger clone, this may be a read error. CDR3 sequence: CSAQPDFSCEQYF. The CDR3 DNA is TGCAGTGCTCAACCTGACTTCTCCTGCGAGCAGTACTTC. The V gene is TRBV20-1, the J gene TRBJ2-7; D unclear. Germline-derived CDR1 and CDR2 are DFQATT and SNEGSKA (reference sequence). The CDR3 has 13 amino acids.